The entry that follows covers one TCR beta chain sequence. CDR3 length: 15 residues. V shed 0 bases, J shed 4 bases, and the junction held 4 bases outside the gene matches. CDR1 and CDR2 (germline): LGHDT, YNNKEL (reference sequence). Participants came from fewer than 25 US areas, aged about 18 to 89 years. This entry belongs to a study of blood T cell repertoires in COVID-19. Across the study: COVID-19 samples collected from the United States, Italy and Spain covered acute and convalescent phases.

Assay used: immunoSEQ multiplex PCR; TCRdb lists only in-frame clones, some missing. The data contain nearly 300,000 clones, roughly nine tenths of them singletons. The chain combines TRBV3-1 (or the pseudogene TRBV3-2) with TRBJ2-7; TRBD1 agrees at 9 bases. The TCR was taken from a woman aged 45-59 years who had been exposed to COVID-19. Sequenced: PBMCs or T cells enriched from blood (not recorded which). Here the CDR3 DNA reads TGTGCCAGCAGCCAAGATACAGGGGGCGGATACGAGCAGTACTTC. Its protein is CASSQDTGGGYEQYF.